The entry that follows covers one T cell receptor (beta chain) sequence. The antigen is unknown. These data come from a study of T cell responses to AZD1222 COVID-19 vaccine. Pooled together were second doses at about 4 or about 12 weeks. Assay: immunoSEQ multiplex PCR; the TCRdb copy retains only in-frame clones and omits some. In the table there are some 83,000 clones, roughly 90% of which are singletons. The germline V and J ends were trimmed by 6 bases and 1 base, with 15 bases remaining between them. CDR1 and CDR2 (germline): MNHEY, SVGAGI. This CDR3 spans 15 amino acids. Findings and caveats of the study: Across the whole spike, CD4 TCRs peaked at regions 160-218 and 743-854. In a largely white British group with more females than males, clonal diversity was possibly underestimated. Spike-specific TCR breadth and depth went up after people got two AZD1222 doses.

This sequence joins TRBV6-5 and TRBJ1-1; no reliable D call. The receptor was isolated from an adult who received the AZD1222 COVID-19 vaccine. The specimen was peripheral blood, collected 28 days after the second AZD1222 dose. CDR3 residues: CASSRTTQANTEAFF. DNA for the CDR3: TGTGCCAGCAGCCGGACGACCCAGGCGAACACTGAAGCTTTCTTT.